This entry is about one T cell receptor beta chain. Its target is unknown. Template switching added UMIs carrying a 6-nucleotide sample barcode. TCRdb re-called the 5' RACE reads and catalogs CDR3 proteins one per entry, DNA excluded. The specimen's table records some 330,000 distinct CDR3 sequences. This sample stems from a study of monozygotic twins with inflammatory bowel disease. Whole-study findings and limits: Whereas healthy co-twins had higher TCRbeta diversity (inverse Simpson), IBD patients had lower diversity.

With no T cell sorting beforehand, total RNA was isolated from whole blood. CDR1 is MDHEN and CDR2 is SYDVKM in the germline V gene. The CDR3 has 12 amino acids. The V call is TRBV28, the J call TRBJ1-2; TCRdb's D call of TRBD1 is untestable without DNA. The sample was blood. This receptor was identified in a human donor with ulcerative colitis or Crohn's disease, or a healthy co-twin of an affected twin (not recorded which). CDR3 loop: CASSLPLNGYTF.